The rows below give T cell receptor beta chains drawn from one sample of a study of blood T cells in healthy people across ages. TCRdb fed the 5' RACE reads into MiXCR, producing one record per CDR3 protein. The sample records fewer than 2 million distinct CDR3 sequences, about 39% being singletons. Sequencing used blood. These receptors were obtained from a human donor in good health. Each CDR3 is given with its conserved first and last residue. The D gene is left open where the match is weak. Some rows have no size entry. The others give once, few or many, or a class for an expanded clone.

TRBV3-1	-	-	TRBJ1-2	TGTGCCAGCAGCCAAGAATCAGCCTCCTATGGCTACACCTTC	CASSQESASYGYTF
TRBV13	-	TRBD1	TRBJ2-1	TGTGCCAGCAGCTTCCGCGCGGGACAGGGAGGGATCAATGAGCAGTTCTTC	CASSFRAGQGGINEQFF
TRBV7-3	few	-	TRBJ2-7	TGTGCCAGCAGCTTAATCGGCTTGAGCTCCTACGAGCAGTACTTC	CASSLIGLSSYEQYF
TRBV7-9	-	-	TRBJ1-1	TGTGCCAGCAGCTTAAGATGGCAGGGTGACACTGAAGCTTTCTTT	CASSLRWQGDTEAFF
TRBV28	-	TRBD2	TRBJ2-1	TGTGCCAGCAGTTTGTGGCCCGGGACTAGCGGGGCCACCTCCTACAATGAGCAGTTCTTC	CASSLWPGTSGATSYNEQFF
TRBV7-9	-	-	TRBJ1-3	TGTGCCAGCAGCCCTCGCGCGATAACCCCTGGAAACACCATATATTTT	CASSPRAITPGNTIYF
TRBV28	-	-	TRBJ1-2	TGTGCCAGCAGTTTGAACCAGGGCTACACCTTC	CASSLNQGYTF
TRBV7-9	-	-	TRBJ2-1	TGTGCCAGCAGCCCACCTCAGGCCTTATACAATGAGCAGTTCTTC	CASSPPQALYNEQFF
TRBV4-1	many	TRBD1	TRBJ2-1	TGCGCCAGCAGCCAACCTACAGGGGCCCTCGACTTTGGGCAGTTCTTC	CASSQPTGALDFGQFF
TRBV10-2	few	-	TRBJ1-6	TGCGCCAGCAGGGCAGGGTTCAATTCACCCCTCCACTTT	CASRAGFNSPLHF
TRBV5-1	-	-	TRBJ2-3	TGCGCCAGCGCACCGCTTAACACAGATACGCAGTATTTT	CASAPLNTDTQYF
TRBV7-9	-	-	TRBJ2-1	TGTGCCAGCAGCTTACGGGAGTACGAGCAGTTCTTC	CASSLREYEQFF
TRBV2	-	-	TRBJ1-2	TGTGCCAGCAGGGACGGCGGGGAAGGCTACACCTTC	CASRDGGEGYTF
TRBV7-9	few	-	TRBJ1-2	TGTGCCAGCAGCACAGACAGCGGTGGCTACACCTTC	CASSTDSGGYTF
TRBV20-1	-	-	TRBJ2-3	TGCAGTGCTAGAGATGACCGGGGGGCCACAGATACGCACTATTTT	CSARDDRGATDTHYF
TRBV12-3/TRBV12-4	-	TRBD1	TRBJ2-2	TGTGCCACCAAGGGGGCAACCGTGACGAACGCCGGGGAGCTGTTTTTT	CATKGATVTNAGELFF
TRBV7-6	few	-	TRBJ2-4	TGTGCCAGCAGCTTAGGACAGGTTTACAAGCAGTACTTC	CASSLGQVYKQYF
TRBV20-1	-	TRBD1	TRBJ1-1	TGCAGTGCTGTCAGTGGACAGGGGCGTTCTGAAGCTTTCTTT	CSAVSGQGRSEAFF
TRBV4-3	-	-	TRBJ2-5	TGCGCCAGCAGCCAAGATTCTTTAGAAGAGACCCAGTACTTC	CASSQDSLEETQYF
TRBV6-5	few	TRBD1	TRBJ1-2	TGTGCCAGCACTCCAACAGGGGGTCCCAACTATGGCTACACCTTC	CASTPTGGPNYGYTF
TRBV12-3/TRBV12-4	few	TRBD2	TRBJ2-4	TGTGCCAGCAGTTCGCTACTAGCGGGGGTCAAAAACATTCAGTACTTC	CASSSLLAGVKNIQYF
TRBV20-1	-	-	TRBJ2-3	TGCAGTGCTAGAGATTTTCAAGCGGGCAGCACAGATACGCAGTATTTT	CSARDFQAGSTDTQYF
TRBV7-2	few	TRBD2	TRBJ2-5	TGTGCCAGCAGTACCAGCGGGGGGGTTGAGACCCAGTACTTC	CASSTSGGVETQYF
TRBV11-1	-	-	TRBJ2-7	TGTGCCAGCAGCTTTTGGGGGGCGGATGGCGAGCAGTACTTC	CASSFWGADGEQYF
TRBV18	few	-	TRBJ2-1	TGTGCCAGCTCCTACGATTCGGATGGGCAGTTCTTC	CASSYDSDGQFF
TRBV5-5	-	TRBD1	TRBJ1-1	TGTGCCAGCAGCGCCGACAGGGTTCTCTCTGAAGCTTTCTTT	CASSADRVLSEAFF
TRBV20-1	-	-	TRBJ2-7	TGCAGTGCTACACCCAGGTCCTACGAGCAGTACTTC	CSATPRSYEQYF
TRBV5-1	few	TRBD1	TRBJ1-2	TGCGCCAGCAGCTTGGAGCAGGGGGAGAAGTATGGCTATGGCTACACCTTC	CASSLEQGEKYGYGYTF
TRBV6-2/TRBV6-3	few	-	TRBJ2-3	TGTGCCAGCAGTCGATCTCCGGGGATCACAGATACGCAGTATTTT	CASSRSPGITDTQYF
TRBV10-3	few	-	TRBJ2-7	TGTGCCACTACGGACAGGGAGGGTACAAGCGAGCAGTACTTC	CATTDREGTSEQYF
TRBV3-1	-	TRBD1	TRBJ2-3	TGTGCCAGCAGCCAAGATGTGGCCCGGGACAGGGGCATGTATTTT	CASSQDVARDRGMYF
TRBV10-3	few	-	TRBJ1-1	TGTGCCATCATGGCCGGGGAGAACACTGAAGCTTTCTTT	CAIMAGENTEAFF
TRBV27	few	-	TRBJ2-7	TGTGCCAGCAGTTTATGGGTCAGGGGTCCGTACGAGCAGTACTTC	CASSLWVRGPYEQYF
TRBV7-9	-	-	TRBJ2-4	TGTGCCAGCAGCTTAAGTCTTAGGGGGCAGTACTTC	CASSLSLRGQYF
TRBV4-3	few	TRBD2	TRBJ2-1	TGCGCCAGCAGCCCAGGACTAGCGGGGGACCCACGCAGTGAGCAGTTCTTC	CASSPGLAGDPRSEQFF
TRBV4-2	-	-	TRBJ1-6	TGTGCCAGCAGCCAAGTAGGGGGTATGGATAATTCACCCCTCCACTTT	CASSQVGGMDNSPLHF
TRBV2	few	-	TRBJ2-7	TGTGCCAGCAGTCGGGACCAGGGATCTGTCTACGAGCAGTACTTC	CASSRDQGSVYEQYF
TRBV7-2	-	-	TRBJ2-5	TGTGCCAGCAGCCCCGGGTCGGGGTCTGGTGGGCAGTACTTC	CASSPGSGSGGQYF
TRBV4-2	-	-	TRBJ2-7	TGTGCCAGCAGCCGAAAAGCGGGACAGGAATCCTACGAGCAGTACTTC	CASSRKAGQESYEQYF
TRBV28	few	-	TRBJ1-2	TGTGCCAGCAGTTTAGGTTTTGGGAACTATGGCTACACCTTC	CASSLGFGNYGYTF
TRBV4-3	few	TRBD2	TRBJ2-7	TGCGCCAGCAGCCAAGATCTCGGGGGGGCCTACGAGCAGTACTTC	CASSQDLGGAYEQYF
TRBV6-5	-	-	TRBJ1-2	TGTGCCAGCAGGGACGCACAGGGAAAAATTAACTATGGCTACACCTTC	CASRDAQGKINYGYTF
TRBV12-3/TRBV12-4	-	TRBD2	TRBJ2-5	TGTGCCAGCAGTTCGACCCTAGCGGGGGGCGGGGAGACCCAGTACTTC	CASSSTLAGGGETQYF
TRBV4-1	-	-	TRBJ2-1	TGCGCCAGCAGCCAAGATTCTAGCCACGTGGAGACCCAGTTCTTC	CASSQDSSHVETQFF
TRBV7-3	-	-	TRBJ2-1	TGTGCCAGCAGCTCATCTCGACAGGCTGGTGAGCAGTTCTTC	CASSSSRQAGEQFF
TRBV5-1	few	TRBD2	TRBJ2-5	TGCGCCAGCAGGGTGGGGACTAGCGGGGGCCAAGAGACCCAGTACTTC	CASRVGTSGGQETQYF
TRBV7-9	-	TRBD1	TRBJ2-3	TGTGCCAGCAGCTTACTACAGGGGGTCACACAAGATACGCAGTATTTT	CASSLLQGVTQDTQYF
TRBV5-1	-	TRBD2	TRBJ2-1	TGCGCCAGCAGCTTCTTAGCGGGGGGGACCAACAATGAGCAGTTCTTC	CASSFLAGGTNNEQFF
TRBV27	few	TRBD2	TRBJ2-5	TGTGCCAGCAGTTTAGTTGGGGGGGGGATCGGGCAGTACTTC	CASSLVGGGIGQYF
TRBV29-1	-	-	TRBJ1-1	TGCAGCGTTGAAGGGGCGGGGGGAGCTTTCTTT	CSVEGAGGAFF
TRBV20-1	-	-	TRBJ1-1	TGCAGTGCTGCATCACAGGGGAACACTGAAGCTTTCTTT	CSAASQGNTEAFF
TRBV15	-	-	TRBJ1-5	TGTGCCACCAGCAGTAGGCAGGGCGGGGAAGAGCCCCAGCATTTT	CATSSRQGGEEPQHF
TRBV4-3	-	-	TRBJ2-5	TGCGCCAGCAGCCAAGAGCCCCTAAGGCTTAGCTCCCACAATGAGCAGTACTTC	CASSQEPLRLSSHNEQYF
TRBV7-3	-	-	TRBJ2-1	TGTGCCAGCAGCCCTAATTCAAGCTCCTACAATGAGCAGTTCTTC	CASSPNSSSYNEQFF
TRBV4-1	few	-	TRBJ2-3	TGCGCCAGCAGCCAAGGAGCCCCGGGAGCACTTGCAGATACGCAGTATTTT	CASSQGAPGALADTQYF
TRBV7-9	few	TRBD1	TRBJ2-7	TGTGCCAGCAGCTTAGAGGGACAGTGGAGATACGAGCAGTACTTC	CASSLEGQWRYEQYF
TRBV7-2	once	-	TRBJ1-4	TGTGCCAGCAGCGCTACAGGGTTGGGTGAAAAACTGTTTTTT	CASSATGLGEKLFF